This T cell receptor beta chain was captured by sequencing in a study of response to subunit inactivated influenza vaccine. V dropped 8 bases and J dropped 4; count of bases not matched to a gene: 7. This CDR3 has 14 residues. General study results and limits: Authors suggested few new T cells are recruited by each seasonal influenza vaccination.

In TCRdb, the RT-PCR reads were re-called with MiXCR into one record per CDR3 protein. The sample shows about 300,000 distinct CDR3 sequences, roughly 20% of them seen only once. In regard to this clonotype: Antigen specificity is unknown.

This chain uses TRBV12-3 or TRBV12-4 with TRBJ1-5, with 8 positions matching TRBD1. This clonotype was obtained from a man aged 50 to 69 who received an inactivated influenza vaccine. The specimen comprised PBMCs from blood, sampled roughly 20 months after vaccination. CDR3: CASGYGQGNQPQHF. In nucleotides, the CDR3 is TGTGCCAGCGGATACGGACAGGGAAATCAGCCCCAGCATTTT.